Sequencing of this T cell receptor (beta chain) was carried out in a study of blood T cell repertoires in COVID-19. The CDR3 consists of 15 residues. Germline values: CDR1 LNHNV, CDR2 YYDKDF (reference sequence). With 3 bases clipped from V and 4 bases from J, the junction kept 5 bases outside the gene matches. Sequenced by immunoSEQ multiplex PCR; TCRdb stores in-frame clones only, minus some. The sample lists about 330,000 clones; over 75% were seen once. The source is a man aged 25-45 years who had recovered from COVID-19. The chain uses TRBV15 and TRBJ2-5; 10 bases are shared with TRBD1. Sequences were obtained from PBMCs or T cells enriched from blood (not recorded which). The CDR3 DNA is TGTGCCACCAGCAGTCTCGGACAGGGGGGAGAGACCCAGTACTTC. This codes for CATSSLGQGGETQYF.